This TCR beta chain was profiled in a study of T-cell reconstitution after alpha-beta-depleted transplantation in children. During its preparation, the TCRbeta library received unique molecular identifiers. Each CDR3 protein is one row after TCRdb ran MiXCR on the PCR reads. Of hundreds of thousands of distinct CDR3 sequences in the sample, 24% were seen once. The study's findings and limits: A year post-transplant, T-cell counts and diversity derived mostly from newly produced T cells. In some patients, recipient T cells and intrathymic progenitors surviving conditioning explained high day-60 diversity. Reportedly, roughly two months post-transplant, alpha-beta T cells arose from several hundred expanded graft clones.

This clonotype was recorded a few times. As yet, its antigen is unknown. CDR1 SGHDT and CDR2 YYEEEE come from the germline V gene. This CDR3 region has 15 residues. Trimming at V came to 4 bases and at J to 6 bases, leaving 11 bases not matched to a gene. The rearrangement joins TRBV5-6 to TRBJ1-1; TRBD1 agrees at 8 bases. This clonotype originated in a female patient under 10 years old who had a stem cell transplant for congenital amegakaryocytic thrombocytopenia, so the T cells may come from the graft donor. The source was PBMCs, mostly from graft donor cells, collected 360 days after TCRalphabeta/CD19-depleted stem cell transplant. CDR3 sequence reads: CASSRFGQGSAEAFF. CDR3 DNA sequence: TGTGCCAGCAGCCGATTCGGACAGGGATCGGCTGAAGCTTTCTTT.